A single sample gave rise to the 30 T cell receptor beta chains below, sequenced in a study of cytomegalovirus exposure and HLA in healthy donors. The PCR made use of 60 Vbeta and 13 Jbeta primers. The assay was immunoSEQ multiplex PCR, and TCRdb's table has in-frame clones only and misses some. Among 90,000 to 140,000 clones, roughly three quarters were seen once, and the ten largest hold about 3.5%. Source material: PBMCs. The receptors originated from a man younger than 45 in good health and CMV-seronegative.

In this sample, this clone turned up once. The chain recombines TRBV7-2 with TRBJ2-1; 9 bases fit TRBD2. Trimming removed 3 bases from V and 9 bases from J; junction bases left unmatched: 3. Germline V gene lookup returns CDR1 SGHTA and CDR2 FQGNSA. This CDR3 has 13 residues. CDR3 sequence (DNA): TGTGCCAGCAGCTTGGCGGGAGGGACTGAGCAGTTCTTC. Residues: CASSLAGGTEQFF.

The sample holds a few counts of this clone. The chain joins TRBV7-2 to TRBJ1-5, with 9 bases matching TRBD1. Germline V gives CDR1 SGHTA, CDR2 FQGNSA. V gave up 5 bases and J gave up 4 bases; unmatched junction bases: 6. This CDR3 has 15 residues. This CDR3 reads CASSQDRGINQPQHF. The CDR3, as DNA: TGTGCCAGCAGCCAGGACAGGGGTATTAATCAGCCCCAGCATTTT.

CDR3 DNA: TGTGCCAGCAGTTTATCTAGCGGGACCGGGGAGCTGTTTTTT. It specifies CASSLSSGTGELFF. The chain links TRBV27 to TRBJ2-2, with 7 bases identical to TRBD2. Looked up from germline, CDR1 is MNHEY and CDR2 is SMNVEV (reference sequence). The CDR3 has 14 amino acids. With V trimmed by 0 bases and J by 5 bases, 0 bases remained unmatched.

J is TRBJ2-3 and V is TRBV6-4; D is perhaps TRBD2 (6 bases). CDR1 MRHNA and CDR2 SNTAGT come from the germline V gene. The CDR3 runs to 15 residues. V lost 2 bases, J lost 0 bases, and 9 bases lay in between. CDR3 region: CASSDGSGSTDTQYF. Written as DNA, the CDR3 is TGTGCCAGCAGTGACGGGAGCGGGAGCACAGATACGCAGTATTTT.

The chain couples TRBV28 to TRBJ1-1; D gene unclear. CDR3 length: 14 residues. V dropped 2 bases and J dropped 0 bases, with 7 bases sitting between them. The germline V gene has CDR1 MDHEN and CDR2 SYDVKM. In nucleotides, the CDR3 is TGTGCCAGCAGTTTAGGCGGCATGAACACTGAAGCTTTCTTT. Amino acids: CASSLGGMNTEAFF.

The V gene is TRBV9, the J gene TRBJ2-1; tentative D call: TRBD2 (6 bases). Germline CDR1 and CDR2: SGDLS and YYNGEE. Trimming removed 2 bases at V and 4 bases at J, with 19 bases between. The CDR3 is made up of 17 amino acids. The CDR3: CASSVRPFRGLYNEQFF. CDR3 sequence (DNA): TGTGCCAGCAGCGTCCGCCCCTTTCGCGGACTATACAATGAGCAGTTCTTC.

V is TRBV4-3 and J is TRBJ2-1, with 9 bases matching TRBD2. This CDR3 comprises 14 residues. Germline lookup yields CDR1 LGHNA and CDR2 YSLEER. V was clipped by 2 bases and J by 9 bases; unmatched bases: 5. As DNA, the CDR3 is TGCGCCAGCAGCCAACCGGGACTAGCTGCTGAGCAGTTCTTC. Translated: CASSQPGLAAEQFF.

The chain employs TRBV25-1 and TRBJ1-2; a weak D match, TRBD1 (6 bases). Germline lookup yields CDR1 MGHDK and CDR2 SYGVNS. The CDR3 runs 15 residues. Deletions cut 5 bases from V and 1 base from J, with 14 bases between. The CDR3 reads CASSMWGGLNYGYTF. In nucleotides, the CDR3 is TGTGCCAGCAGTATGTGGGGGGGGCTTAACTATGGCTACACCTTC.

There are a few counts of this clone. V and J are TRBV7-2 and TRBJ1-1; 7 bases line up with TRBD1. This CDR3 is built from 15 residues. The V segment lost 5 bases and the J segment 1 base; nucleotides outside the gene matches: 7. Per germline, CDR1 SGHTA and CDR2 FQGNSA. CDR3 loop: CASSTRTGSNTEAFF. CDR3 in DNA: TGTGCCAGCAGCACAAGGACAGGTTCGAACACTGAAGCTTTCTTT.

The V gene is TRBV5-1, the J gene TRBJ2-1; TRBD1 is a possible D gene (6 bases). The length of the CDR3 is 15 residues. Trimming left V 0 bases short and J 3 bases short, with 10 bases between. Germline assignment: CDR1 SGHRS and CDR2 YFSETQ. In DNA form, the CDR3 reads TGCGCCAGCAGCTTGGGGCCAGGGGACTACAATGAGCAGTTCTTC. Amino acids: CASSLGPGDYNEQFF.

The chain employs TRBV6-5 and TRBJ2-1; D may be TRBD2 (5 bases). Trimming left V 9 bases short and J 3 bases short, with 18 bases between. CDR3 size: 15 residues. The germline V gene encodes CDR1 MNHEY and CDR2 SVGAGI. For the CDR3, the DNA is TGTGCCAGTGGCCTCCTGGCGGGTAACTACAATGAGCAGTTCTTC. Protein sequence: CASGLLAGNYNEQFF.

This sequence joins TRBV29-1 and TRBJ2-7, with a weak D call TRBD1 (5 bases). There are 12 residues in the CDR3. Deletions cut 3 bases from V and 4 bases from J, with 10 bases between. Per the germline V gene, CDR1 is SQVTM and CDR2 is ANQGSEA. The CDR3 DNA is TGCAGCGTTGATTCAGGGAATTACGAGCAGTACTTC. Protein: CSVDSGNYEQYF.

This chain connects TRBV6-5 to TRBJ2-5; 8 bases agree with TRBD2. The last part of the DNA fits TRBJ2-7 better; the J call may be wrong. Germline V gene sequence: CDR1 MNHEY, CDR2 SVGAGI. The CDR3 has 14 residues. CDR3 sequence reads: CASTKRGRPYEQYF. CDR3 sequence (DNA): TGTGCCAGCACTAAGCGGGGGAGACCCTACGAGCAGTACTTC.

This chain's CDR3 is CASSAPLGSGSLTRDTQYF. The CDR3 DNA follows: TGTGCCAGCAGTGCCCCTTTGGGTAGCGGGAGTTTGACAAGGGATACGCAGTATTTT. The chain employs TRBV6-1 and TRBJ2-3, with 9 bases lining up with TRBD2. The germline V gene encodes CDR1 MNHNS and CDR2 SASEGT. With V trimmed by 4 bases and J by 6 bases, 20 bases remained unmatched. The CDR3 extends over 19 amino acids.

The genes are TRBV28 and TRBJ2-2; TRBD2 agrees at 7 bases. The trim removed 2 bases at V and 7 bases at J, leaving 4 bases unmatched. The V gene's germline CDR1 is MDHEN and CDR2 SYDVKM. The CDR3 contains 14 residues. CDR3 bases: TGTGCCAGCAGTTTAGTGGGAGGGTTCGGGGAGCTGTTTTTT. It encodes CASSLVGGFGELFF.

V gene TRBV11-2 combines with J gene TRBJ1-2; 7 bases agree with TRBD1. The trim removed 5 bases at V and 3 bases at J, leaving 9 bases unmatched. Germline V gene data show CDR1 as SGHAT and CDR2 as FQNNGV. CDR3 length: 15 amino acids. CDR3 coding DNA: TGTGCCAGCAGCCGGACAGGCGGGTTTGACTATGGCTACACCTTC. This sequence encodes CASSRTGGFDYGYTF.

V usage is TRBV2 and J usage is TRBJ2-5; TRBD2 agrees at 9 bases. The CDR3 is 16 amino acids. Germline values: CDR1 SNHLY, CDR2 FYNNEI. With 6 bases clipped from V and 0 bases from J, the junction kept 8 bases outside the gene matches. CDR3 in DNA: TGTGCCAGCAGGGACGGGACTAGCCTCAACCAAGAGACCCAGTACTTC. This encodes CASRDGTSLNQETQYF.

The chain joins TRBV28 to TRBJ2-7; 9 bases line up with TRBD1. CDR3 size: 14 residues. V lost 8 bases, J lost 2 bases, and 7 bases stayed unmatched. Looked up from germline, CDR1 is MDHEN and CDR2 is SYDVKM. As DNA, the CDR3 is TGTGCCAGCTGGGGGACAGGGAGCCCCTACGAGCAGTACTTC. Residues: CASWGTGSPYEQYF.

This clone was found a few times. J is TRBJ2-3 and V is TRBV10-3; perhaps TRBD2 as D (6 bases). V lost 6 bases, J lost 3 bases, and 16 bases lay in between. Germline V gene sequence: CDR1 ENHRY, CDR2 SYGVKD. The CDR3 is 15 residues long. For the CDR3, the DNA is TGTGCCATCAGGAATAGCGGTTTTGGTACAGATACGCAGTATTTT. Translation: CAIRNSGFGTDTQYF.

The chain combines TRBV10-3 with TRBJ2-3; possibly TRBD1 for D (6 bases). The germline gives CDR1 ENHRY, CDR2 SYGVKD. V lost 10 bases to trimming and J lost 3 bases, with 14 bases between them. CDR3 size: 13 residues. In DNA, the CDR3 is TGTGCCACCGCAGCCGGGACAACAGATACGCAGTATTTT. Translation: CATAAGTTDTQYF.

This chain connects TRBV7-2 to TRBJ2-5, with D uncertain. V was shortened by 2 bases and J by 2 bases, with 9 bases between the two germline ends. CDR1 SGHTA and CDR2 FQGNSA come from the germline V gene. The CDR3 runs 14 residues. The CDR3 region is CASSLSPVQETQYF. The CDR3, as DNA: TGTGCCAGCAGCTTATCGCCAGTACAAGAGACCCAGTACTTC.

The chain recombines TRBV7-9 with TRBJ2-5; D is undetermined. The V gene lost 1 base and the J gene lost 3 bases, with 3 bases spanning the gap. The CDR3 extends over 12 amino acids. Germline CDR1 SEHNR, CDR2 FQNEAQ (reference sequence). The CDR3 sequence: CASSLVKETQYF. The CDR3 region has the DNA TGTGCCAGCAGCTTAGTTAAAGAGACCCAGTACTTC.

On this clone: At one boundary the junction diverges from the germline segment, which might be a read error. The CDR3 here is CSSSLGTVYGYTF. The DNA of the CDR3 is TGTTCCAGCAGCTTAGGGACAGTCTATGGCTACACCTTC. V usage is TRBV7-9 and J usage is TRBJ1-2; 7 bases map to TRBD1. Germline loops: CDR1 SEHNR, CDR2 FQNEAQ (reference sequence). The CDR3 runs to 13 residues.

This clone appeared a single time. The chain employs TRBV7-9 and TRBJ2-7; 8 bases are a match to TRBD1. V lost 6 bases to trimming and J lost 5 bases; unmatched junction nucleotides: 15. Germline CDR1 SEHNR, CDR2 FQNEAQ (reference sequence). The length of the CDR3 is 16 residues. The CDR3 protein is CASSFNVAGGPHEQYF. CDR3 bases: TGTGCCAGCAGTTTTAACGTGGCAGGGGGCCCCCACGAGCAGTACTTC.

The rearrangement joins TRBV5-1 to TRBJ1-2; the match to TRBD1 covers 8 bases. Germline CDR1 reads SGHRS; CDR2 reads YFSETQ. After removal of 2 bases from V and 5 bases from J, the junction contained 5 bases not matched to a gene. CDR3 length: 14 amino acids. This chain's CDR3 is CASSFQGARYGYTF. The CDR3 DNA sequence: TGCGCCAGCAGCTTTCAGGGGGCTCGTTATGGCTACACCTTC.

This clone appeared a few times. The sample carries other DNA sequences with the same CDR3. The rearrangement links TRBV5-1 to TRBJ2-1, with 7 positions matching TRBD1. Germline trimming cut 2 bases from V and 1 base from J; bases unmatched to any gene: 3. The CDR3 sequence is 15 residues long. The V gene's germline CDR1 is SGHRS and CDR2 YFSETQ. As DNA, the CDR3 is TGCGCCAGCAGCTTACAGGGGCCGTCCTACAATGAGCAGTTCTTC. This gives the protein CASSLQGPSYNEQFF.

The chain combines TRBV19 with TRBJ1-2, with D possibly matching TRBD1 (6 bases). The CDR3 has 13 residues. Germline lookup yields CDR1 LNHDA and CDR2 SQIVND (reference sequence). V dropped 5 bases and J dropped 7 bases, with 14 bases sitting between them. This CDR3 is CASSERQDSGYTF. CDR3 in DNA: TGTGCCAGTAGTGAGCGACAGGATAGTGGCTACACCTTC.

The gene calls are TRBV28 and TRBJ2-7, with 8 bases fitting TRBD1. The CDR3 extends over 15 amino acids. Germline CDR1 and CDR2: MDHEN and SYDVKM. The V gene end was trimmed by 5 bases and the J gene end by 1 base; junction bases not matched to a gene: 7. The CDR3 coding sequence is TGTGCCAGCAGTGCCCCAGGGGGCGAATCCTACGAGCAGTACTTC. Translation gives CASSAPGGESYEQYF.

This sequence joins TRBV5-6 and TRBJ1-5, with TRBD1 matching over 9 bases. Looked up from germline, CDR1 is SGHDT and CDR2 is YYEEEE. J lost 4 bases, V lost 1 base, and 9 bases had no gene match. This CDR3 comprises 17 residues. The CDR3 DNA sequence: TGTGCCAGCAGCTTGACAGGGGGCGGTCTCGGAAATCAGCCCCAGCATTTT. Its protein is CASSLTGGGLGNQPQHF.

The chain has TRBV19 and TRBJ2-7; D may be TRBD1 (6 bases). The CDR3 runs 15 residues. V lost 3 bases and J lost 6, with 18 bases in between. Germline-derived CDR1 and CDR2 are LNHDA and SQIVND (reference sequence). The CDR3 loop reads CASSMVDRPAAEQYF. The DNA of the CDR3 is TGTGCCAGTAGTATGGTCGACAGGCCCGCCGCCGAGCAGTACTTC.